This T cell receptor beta chain was recovered during a study of T-cell reconstitution after alpha-beta-depleted transplantation in children. The germline gives CDR1 SQVTM, CDR2 ANQGSEA. The CDR3 length is 18 residues. Trimming removed 8 bases from V and 0 bases from J, with 26 bases in between. Unique molecular identifiers were incorporated during preparation of the TCRbeta library. MiXCR, run by TCRdb on the PCR reads, gives a single entry per CDR3 protein. The table lists about 210,000 distinct CDR3 sequences, roughly 15% of them singletons. V is TRBV29-1 and J is TRBJ1-5; a possible D gene is TRBD1 (6 bases). The clonotype was recovered from a male patient under 10 years old who had a stem cell transplant for acute lymphoblastic leukemia, so the T cells may come from the graft donor. This material consisted of PBMCs, mostly from graft donor cells, taken 360 days after TCRalphabeta/CD19-depleted stem cell transplant. CDR3 nucleotide sequence: TGCAGCAAAAGCTGGGGGGGCAGTCCCATCTATAGCAATCAGCCCCAGCATTTT. Protein: CSKSWGGSPIYSNQPQHF.